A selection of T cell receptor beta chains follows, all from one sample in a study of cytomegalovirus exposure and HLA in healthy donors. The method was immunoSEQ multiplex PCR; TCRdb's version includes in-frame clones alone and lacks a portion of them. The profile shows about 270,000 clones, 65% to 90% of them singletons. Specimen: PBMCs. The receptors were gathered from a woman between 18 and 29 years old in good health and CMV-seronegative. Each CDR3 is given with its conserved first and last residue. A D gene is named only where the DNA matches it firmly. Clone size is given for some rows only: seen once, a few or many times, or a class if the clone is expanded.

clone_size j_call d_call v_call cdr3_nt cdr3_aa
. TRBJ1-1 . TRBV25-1 TGTGCCAGCAGAGGTGGGGGGAGGGGTGAAGCTTTCTTT CASRGGGRGEAFF
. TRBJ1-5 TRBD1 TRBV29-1 TGCAGCGTCTCACAGGGGCAAGGCAATCAGCCCCAGCATTTT CSVSQGQGNQPQHF
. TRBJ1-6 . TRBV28 TGTGCCAGCAGGGTTCTACGGGATTCACCCCTCCACTTT CASRVLRDSPLHF
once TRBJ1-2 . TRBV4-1 TGCGCCAGCAGCCTCCTGGGGCGGGAATCCTTTTCCTATGGCTACACCTTC CASSLLGRESFSYGYTF
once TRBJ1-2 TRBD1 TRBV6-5 TGTGCCAGCAGCAGCACAGGGGACTATGGCTACACCTTC CASSSTGDYGYTF
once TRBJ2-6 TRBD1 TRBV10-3 TGTGCCATCAGTGGATCCCCGGGACAGGGACCTTCTGGGGCCAACGTCCTGACTTTC CAISGSPGQGPSGANVLTF
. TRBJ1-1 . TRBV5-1 TGCGCCAGCAGCTTTGGGGGGGTGTCCACTGAAGCTTTCTTT CASSFGGVSTEAFF
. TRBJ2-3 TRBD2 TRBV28 TGTGCCAGCAGTTTAGGATTGCGGGGGACCGGGGGAGATACGCAGTATTTT CASSLGLRGTGGDTQYF
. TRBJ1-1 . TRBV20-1 TGCAGTGCTGAGGCTGAAGCTTTCTTT CSAEAEAFF
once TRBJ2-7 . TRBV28 TGTGCCAGCATCCGACAGGACCCCTACGAGCAGTACTTC CASIRQDPYEQYF
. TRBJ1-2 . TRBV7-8 TGTGCCAGCAGCACGGACAAAGCTAACTATGGCTACACCTTC CASSTDKANYGYTF
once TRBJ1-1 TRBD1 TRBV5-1 TGCGCCAGCAGCCACTTGGGATCTCCTAGGGGGCCGGTAGATGACACTGAAGCTTTCTTT CASSHLGSPRGPVDDTEAFF
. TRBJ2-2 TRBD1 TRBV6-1 TGTGCCAGCAGTGAGATGCAACAGGGGTATAGGACCGGGGAGCTGTTTTTT CASSEMQQGYRTGELFF
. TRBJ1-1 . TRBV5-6 TGTGCCAGCAGCTTGGACAGGGCGCTGAACACTGAAGCTTTCTTT CASSLDRALNTEAFF
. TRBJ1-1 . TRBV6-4 TGTGCCAGCAGTGACGCAGGGAACACTGAAGCTTTCTTT CASSDAGNTEAFF
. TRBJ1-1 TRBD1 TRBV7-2 TGTGCCAGCAGCCAAGCCTCCGGGACAGGATTCATGAACACTGAAGCTTTCTTT CASSQASGTGFMNTEAFF
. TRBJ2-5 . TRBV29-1 TGCAGCGTTGAGAAAAGGGGCCCTGACCAAGAGACCCAGTACTTC CSVEKRGPDQETQYF
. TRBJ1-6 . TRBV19 TGTGCCAGTAGTATAAACCCCGGCGGGGGATCACCCCTCCACTTT CASSINPGGGSPLHF
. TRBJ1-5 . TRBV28 TGTGCCAGCAACAGGGCCGGCAATCAGCCCCAGCATTTT CASNRAGNQPQHF
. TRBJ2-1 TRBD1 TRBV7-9 TGTGCCAGCGGGGACAGCTACAATGAGCAGTTCTTC CASGDSYNEQFF
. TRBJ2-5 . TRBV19 TGTGCCAGTAGAACTGATCAGGGGAAGGTCCAGTACTTC CASRTDQGKVQYF
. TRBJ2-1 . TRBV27 TGTGCCAGCAGCCGGGGAGACTCCTACAATGAGCAGTTCTTC CASSRGDSYNEQFF
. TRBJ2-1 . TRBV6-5 TGTGCCAGCAGTTACTTGAGAGACAATGAGCAGTTCTTC CASSYLRDNEQFF
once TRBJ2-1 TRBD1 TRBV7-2 TGTGCCAGCAGCCCCGACAGGGCTGCTCCTCAGTTCTTC CASSPDRAAPQFF
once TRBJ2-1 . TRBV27 TGTGCCAGCAGTTTATCTTGGCAGGGGTGGGGCAATGAGCAGTTCTTC CASSLSWQGWGNEQFF
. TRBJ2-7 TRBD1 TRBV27 TGTGCCAGCAGTTTAAAGAGAGGGGGCTCCTCCTACGAGCAGTACTTC CASSLKRGGSSYEQYF
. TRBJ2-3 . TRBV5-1 TGCGCCAGCAGCCGACAACCCACAGATACGCAGTATTTT CASSRQPTDTQYF
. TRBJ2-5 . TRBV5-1 TGCGCCAGCAGGTTGGGGGCTCGAGAAGAGACCCAGTACTTC CASRLGAREETQYF
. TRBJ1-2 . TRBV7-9 TGTGCCCTCGGAGGGTCAACCTATGGCTACACCTTC CALGGSTYGYTF
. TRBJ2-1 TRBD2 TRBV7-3 TGTGCCAGCAGCTTACTAGCGGGGGCCACCAATGAGCAGTTCTTC CASSLLAGATNEQFF
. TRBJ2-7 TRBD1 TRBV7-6 TGTGCCAGCAGCTCAGGCAGGGGGCAGTACGAGCAGTACTTC CASSSGRGQYEQYF
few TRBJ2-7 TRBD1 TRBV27 TGTGCCAGCGGAGGTCAGGGGGCCTACGAGCAGTACTTC CASGGQGAYEQYF
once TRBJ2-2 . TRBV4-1 TGCGCCAGCAGCCCTAGGCCCGCCTCCTCCGGGGAGCTGTTTTTT CASSPRPASSGELFF
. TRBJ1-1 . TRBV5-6 TGTGCCAGCAGCCAAGCGGCGAACACTGAAGCTTTCTTT CASSQAANTEAFF
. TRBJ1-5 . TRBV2 TGTGCCAGCGTGGGGGGGCGAGGTCAGCCCCAGCATTTT CASVGGRGQPQHF
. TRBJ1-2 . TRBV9 TGTGCCAGCAGCGTCTCGGCGGATTATGGCTACACCTTC CASSVSADYGYTF
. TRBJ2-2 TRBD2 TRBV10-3 TGTGCCATCAGTGATCCCCCGGGACTAGCGGACACCGGGGAGCTGTTTTTT CAISDPPGLADTGELFF
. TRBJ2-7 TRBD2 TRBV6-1 TGTGCCAGCAGGGGGAGACTAGCTGACGAGCAGTACTTC CASRGRLADEQYF
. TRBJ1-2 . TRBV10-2 TGCGCCAGCAGGGACAGCTATGGCTACACCTTC CASRDSYGYTF
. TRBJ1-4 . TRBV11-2 TGTGCCAGCAGCCCCGGTGCAACTAATGAAAAACTGTTTTTT CASSPGATNEKLFF
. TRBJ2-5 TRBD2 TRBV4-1 TGCGCCAGCAGCCAACCCACTAGCGGGCGGCGGGAGACCCAGTACTTC CASSQPTSGRRETQYF
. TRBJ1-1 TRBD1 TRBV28 TGTGCCAGCAGTTTATGGAGTACCGGGACAGGGGGCACTGAAGCTTTCTTT CASSLWSTGTGGTEAFF
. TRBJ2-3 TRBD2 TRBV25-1 TGTGCCAGCAGTGAAGGGACTAGCGGGAGTTTGGCAGATACGCAGTATTTT CASSEGTSGSLADTQYF
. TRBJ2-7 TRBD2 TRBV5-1 TGCGCCAGCAGCTTCCTAGCGGGAGTGTACGAGCAGTACTTC CASSFLAGVYEQYF
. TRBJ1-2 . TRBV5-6 TGTGCCAGCAGCTTGGAAGGCGCGCGGGCTGGCTACACCTTC CASSLEGARAGYTF
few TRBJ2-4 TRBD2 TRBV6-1 TGTGCCAGCCGGGAGGAGGGTTCCAAAAACATTCAGTACTTC CASREEGSKNIQYF
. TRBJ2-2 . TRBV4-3 TGCGCCAGCAGCCAAGTCCCGGGACTCGGGACCGGGGAGCTGTTTTTT CASSQVPGLGTGELFF
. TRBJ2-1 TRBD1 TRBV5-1 TGCGCCAGCAGCCATAACACCGTACAGGGGAGTTACAATGAGCAGTTCTTC CASSHNTVQGSYNEQFF
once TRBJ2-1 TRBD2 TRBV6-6 TGTGCCAGCAGTTACCCTAGCGGGAGTACCAATGAGCAGTTCTTC CASSYPSGSTNEQFF
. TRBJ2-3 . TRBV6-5 TGTGCCAGCAGTTACTCGATCAGGGAAACAGATACGCAGTATTTT CASSYSIRETDTQYF